This T cell receptor beta chain was retrieved from a study of CD8 T cells in ankylosing spondylitis. The authors made TCR beta libraries by quantitative 5'-RACE with molecular barcodes. TCRdb re-analysed the 5' RACE reads in MiXCR, keeping a single row per CDR3 protein. The table has under 85,000 distinct CDR3 sequences, approximately 5% seen once; the top ten hold approximately 2.1%. This clonotype was counted many times. CDR1 DFQATT and CDR2 SNEGSKA come from the germline V gene (reference sequence). The CDR3 has 14 residues. Trimming removed 0 bases from V and 0 bases from J, with 9 bases in between.

V usage is TRBV20-1 and J usage is TRBJ2-7; D not resolved. Sequencing was carried out using blood, either unsorted or a sorted T cell fraction (not recorded which). The sequence derives from a male donor with ankylosing spondylitis or in good health (not recorded which). CDR3 loop: CSARDPRASYEQYF. CDR3 DNA: TGCAGTGCTAGAGACCCACGCGCCTCCTACGAGCAGTACTTC.